The clone carrying this T cell receptor beta chain was counted only a few times. The whole isolated RNA underwent reverse transcription, so sequencing captured expressed TCRB transcripts. Assay: immunoSEQ multiplex PCR; the TCRdb copy retains only in-frame clones and omits some. Among 150,000 to 190,000 clones listed, under 9.5% were seen once. This record belongs to a study of beta chain features in type 1 diabetes. Germline V lookup: CDR1 MDHEN, CDR2 SYDVKM. The CDR3 totals 12 residues. The chain employs TRBV28 and TRBJ1-5; no definite D call. The clonotype comes from a man aged 18 to 30 in good health. The sample consisted of central memory CD4+ T cells from blood. The CDR3 loop is CGCGPVNQPQHF. CDR3 nucleotides: TGTGGATGTGGGCCGGTCAATCAGCCCCAGCATTTT.